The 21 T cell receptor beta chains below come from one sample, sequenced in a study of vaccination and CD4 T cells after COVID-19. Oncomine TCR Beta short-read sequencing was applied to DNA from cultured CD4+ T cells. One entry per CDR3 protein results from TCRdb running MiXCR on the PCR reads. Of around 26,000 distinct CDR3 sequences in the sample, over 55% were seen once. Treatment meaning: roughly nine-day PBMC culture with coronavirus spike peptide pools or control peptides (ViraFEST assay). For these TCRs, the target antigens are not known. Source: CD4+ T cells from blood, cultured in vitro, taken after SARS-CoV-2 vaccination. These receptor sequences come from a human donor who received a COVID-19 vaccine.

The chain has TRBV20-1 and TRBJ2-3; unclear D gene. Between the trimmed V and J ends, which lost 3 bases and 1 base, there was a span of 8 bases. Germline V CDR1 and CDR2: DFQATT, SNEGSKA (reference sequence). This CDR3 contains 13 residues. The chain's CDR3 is CSARLPGTDTQYF. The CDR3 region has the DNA TGCAGTGCTAGGCTGCCAGGCACAGATACGCAGTATTTT.

The CDR3 protein is CASSLRGLRDQPQHF. DNA for the CDR3: TGTGCCAGCAGTCTCAGGGGGTTACGCGATCAGCCCCAGCATTTT. The J gene is TRBJ1-5, the V gene TRBV2; 7 nucleotides line up with TRBD1. CDR1 and CDR2 (germline): SNHLY, FYNNEI. With V trimmed by 5 bases and J by 5 bases, 9 bases remained unmatched. The CDR3 length is 15 residues.

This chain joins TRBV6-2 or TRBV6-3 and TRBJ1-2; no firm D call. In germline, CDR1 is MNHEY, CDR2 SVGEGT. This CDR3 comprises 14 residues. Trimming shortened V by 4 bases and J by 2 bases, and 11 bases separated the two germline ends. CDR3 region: CASSSPTSNYGYTF. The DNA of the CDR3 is TGTGCCAGCAGTTCCCCTACTTCCAACTATGGCTACACCTTC.

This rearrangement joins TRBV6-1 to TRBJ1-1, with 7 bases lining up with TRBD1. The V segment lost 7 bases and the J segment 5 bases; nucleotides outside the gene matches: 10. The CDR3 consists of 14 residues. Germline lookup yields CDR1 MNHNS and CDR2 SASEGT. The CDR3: CASNGGRGGTEAFF. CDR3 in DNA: TGTGCCAGCAATGGAGGCAGGGGGGGGACTGAAGCTTTCTTT.

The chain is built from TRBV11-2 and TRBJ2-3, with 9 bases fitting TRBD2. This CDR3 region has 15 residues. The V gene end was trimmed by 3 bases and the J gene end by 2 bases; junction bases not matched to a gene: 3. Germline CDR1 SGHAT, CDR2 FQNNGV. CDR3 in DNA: TGTGCCAGCAGCTTGGGCGGGGGGGCCACAGATACGCAGTATTTT. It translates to CASSLGGGATDTQYF.

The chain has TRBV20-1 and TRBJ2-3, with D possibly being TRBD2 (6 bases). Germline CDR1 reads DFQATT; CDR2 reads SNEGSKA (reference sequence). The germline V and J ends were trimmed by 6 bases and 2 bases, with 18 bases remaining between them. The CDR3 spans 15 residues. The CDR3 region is CSAPTRGRITDTQYF. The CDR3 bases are TGCAGTGCCCCCACCCGGGGGAGAATCACAGATACGCAGTATTTT.

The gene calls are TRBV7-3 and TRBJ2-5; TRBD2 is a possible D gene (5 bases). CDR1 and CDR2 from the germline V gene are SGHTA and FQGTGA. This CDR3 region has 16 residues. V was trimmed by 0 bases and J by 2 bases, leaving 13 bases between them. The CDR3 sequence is CASSLTAAQGQETQYF. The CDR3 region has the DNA TGTGCCAGCAGCTTAACAGCGGCCCAAGGGCAAGAGACCCAGTACTTC. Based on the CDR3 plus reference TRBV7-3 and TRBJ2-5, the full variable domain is GAGVSQTPSNKVTEKGKYVELRCDPISGHTALYWYRQSLGQGPEFLIYFQGTGAADDSGLPNDRFFAVRPEGSVSTLKIQRTERGDSAVYLCASSLTAAQGQETQYFGPGTRLLVL.

CDR3: CASSLTRFYGYTF. In nucleotides, the CDR3 is TGTGCCAGCAGTCTTACAAGATTTTATGGCTACACCTTC. The V gene is TRBV12-3 or TRBV12-4, the J gene TRBJ1-2; D is ambiguous. The CDR3 has 13 amino acids. The V end was cut by 5 bases, the J end by 5 bases, with 12 bases between.

CDR3 sequence (DNA): TGTGCCAGCAGTGAAGTCCACAGGGGAGCTTTCTTT. The encoded protein is CASSEVHRGAFF. The gene calls are TRBV6-1 and TRBJ1-1; TRBD1 aligns across 7 bases. Losses at the gene ends were 1 base for V and 10 bases for J; bases not matched to a gene: 3. Germline lookup yields CDR1 MNHNS and CDR2 SASEGT. The CDR3 loop spans 12 amino acids.

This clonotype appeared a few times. CDR3: CASSLARQETQYF. CDR3 nucleotides: TGTGCCAGCAGCTTAGCGAGACAAGAGACCCAGTACTTC. The rearrangement uses TRBV7-7 and TRBJ2-5; no clear D. V was shortened by 0 bases and J by 2 bases, with 4 bases between the two germline ends. CDR1 is SSHAT, CDR2 FNYEAQ, per germline (reference sequence). The CDR3 has 13 residues.

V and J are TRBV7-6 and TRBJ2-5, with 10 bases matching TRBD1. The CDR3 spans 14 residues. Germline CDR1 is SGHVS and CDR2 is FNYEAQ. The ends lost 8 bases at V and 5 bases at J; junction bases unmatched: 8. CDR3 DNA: TGTGCCAGCGGCGAGACAGGGGGCGCGGAGACCCAGTACTTC. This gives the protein CASGETGGAETQYF.

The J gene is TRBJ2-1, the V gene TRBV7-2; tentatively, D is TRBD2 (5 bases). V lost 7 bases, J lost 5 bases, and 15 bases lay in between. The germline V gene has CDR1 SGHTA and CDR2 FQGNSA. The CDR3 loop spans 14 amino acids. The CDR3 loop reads CASTRGTGNNEQFF. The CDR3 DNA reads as TGTGCCAGCACCCGGGGTACTGGAAACAATGAGCAGTTCTTC.

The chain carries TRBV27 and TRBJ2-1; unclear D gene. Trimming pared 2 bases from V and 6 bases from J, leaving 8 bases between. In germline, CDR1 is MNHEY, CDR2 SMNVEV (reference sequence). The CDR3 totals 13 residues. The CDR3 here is CASSLNLFNEQFF. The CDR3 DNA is TGTGCCAGCAGTTTAAACCTTTTCAATGAGCAGTTCTTC.

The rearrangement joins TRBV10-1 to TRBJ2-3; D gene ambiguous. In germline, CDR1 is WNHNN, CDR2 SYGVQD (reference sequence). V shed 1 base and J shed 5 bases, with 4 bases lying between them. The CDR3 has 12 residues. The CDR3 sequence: CASSEFLDTQYF. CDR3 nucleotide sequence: TGCGCCAGCAGTGAGTTTTTAGATACGCAGTATTTT.

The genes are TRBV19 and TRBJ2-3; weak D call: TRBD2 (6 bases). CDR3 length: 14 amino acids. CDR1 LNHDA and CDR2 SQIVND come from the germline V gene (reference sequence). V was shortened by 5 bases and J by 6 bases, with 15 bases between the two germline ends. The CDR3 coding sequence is TGTGCCAGTAGTCCAGGGTTTGGGGGGGATACGCAGTATTTT. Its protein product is CASSPGFGGDTQYF.

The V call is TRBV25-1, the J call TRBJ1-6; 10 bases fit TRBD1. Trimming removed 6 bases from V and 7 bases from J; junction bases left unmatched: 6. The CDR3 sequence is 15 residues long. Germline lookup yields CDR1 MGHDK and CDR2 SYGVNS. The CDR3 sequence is CASRRQGAANSPLHF. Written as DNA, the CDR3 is TGTGCCAGCAGACGACAGGGGGCGGCGAATTCACCCCTCCACTTT.

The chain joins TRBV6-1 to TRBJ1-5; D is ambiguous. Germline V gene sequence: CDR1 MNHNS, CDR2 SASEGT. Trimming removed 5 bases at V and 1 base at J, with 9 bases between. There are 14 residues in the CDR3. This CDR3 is CASSIRPSNQPQHF. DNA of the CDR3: TGTGCCAGCAGTATCAGACCGAGCAATCAGCCCCAGCATTTT.

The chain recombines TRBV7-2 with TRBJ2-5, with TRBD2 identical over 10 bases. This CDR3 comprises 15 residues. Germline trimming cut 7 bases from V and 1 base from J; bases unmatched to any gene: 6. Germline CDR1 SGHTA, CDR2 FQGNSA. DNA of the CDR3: TGTGCCAGCACCCTGGGGACTAGCGTCCAAGAGACCCAGTACTTC. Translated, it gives CASTLGTSVQETQYF.

The CDR3 protein is CAWSIDAGYEQYF. Here the CDR3 DNA reads TGTGCCTGGAGTATAGACGCCGGCTACGAGCAGTACTTC. This chain uses TRBV30 with TRBJ2-7; D unclear. With 2 bases removed from V and 3 bases from J, the gap between germline ends came to 11 bases. The CDR3 is 13 residues long. CDR1 is GTSNPN and CDR2 is SVGIG in the germline V gene (reference sequence). Complete variable domain (other parts from reference TRBV30 and TRBJ2-7): SQTIHQWPATLVQPVGSPLSLECTVEGTSNPNLYWYRQAAGRGLQLLFYSVGIGQISSEVPQNLSASRPQDRQFILSSKKLLLSDSGFYLCAWSIDAGYEQYFGPGTRLTVT.

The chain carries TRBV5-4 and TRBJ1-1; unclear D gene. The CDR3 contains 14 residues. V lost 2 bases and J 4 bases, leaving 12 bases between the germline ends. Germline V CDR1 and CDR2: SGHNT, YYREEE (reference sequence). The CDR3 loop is CASSFVGEGTEAFF. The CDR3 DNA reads TGTGCCAGCAGCTTCGTGGGTGAGGGCACTGAAGCTTTCTTT.

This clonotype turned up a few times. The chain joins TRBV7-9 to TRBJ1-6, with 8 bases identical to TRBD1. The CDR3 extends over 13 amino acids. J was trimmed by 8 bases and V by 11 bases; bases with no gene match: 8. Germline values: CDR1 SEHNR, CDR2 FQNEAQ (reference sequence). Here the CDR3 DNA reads TGTGCCGGACAAACAGGGGGTTATTCACCCCTCCACTTT. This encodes CAGQTGGYSPLHF.